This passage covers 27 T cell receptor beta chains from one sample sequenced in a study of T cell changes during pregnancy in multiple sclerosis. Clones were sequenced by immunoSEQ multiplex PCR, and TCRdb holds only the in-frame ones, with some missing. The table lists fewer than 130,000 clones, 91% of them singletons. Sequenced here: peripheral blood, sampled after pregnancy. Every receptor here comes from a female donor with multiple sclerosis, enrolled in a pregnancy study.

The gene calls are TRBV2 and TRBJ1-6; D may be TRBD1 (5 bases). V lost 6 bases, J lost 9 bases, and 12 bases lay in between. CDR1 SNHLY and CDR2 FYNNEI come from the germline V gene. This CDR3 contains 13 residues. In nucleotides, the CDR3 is TGTGCCAGCAGGTGGGGCCTAGTTTCACCCCTCCACTTT. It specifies CASRWGLVSPLHF.

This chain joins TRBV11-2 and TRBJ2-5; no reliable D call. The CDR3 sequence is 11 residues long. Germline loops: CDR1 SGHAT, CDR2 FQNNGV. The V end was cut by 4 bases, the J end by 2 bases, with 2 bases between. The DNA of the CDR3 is TGTGCCAGCAGCTCTCAAGAGACCCAGTACTTC. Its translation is CASSSQETQYF.

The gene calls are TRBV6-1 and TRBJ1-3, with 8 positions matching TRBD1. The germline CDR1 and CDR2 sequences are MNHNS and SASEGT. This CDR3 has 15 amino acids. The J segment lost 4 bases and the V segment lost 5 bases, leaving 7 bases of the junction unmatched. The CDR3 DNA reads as TGTGCCAGCAGTAAACCCGGGACAGGAGGAAACACCATATATTTT. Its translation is CASSKPGTGGNTIYF.

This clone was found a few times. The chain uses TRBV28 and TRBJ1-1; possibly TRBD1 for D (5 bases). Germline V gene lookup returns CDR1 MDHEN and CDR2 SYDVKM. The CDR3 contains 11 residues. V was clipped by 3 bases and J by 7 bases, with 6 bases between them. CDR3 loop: CASSFRDEAFF. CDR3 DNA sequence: TGTGCCAGCAGTTTCAGGGATGAAGCTTTCTTT.

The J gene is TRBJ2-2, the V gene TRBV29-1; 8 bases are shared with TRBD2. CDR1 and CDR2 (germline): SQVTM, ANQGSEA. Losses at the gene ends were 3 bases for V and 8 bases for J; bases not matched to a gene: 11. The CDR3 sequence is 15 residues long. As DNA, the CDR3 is TGCAGCGTTGAGGATAGCGGGGCAACCTGGGGGGAGCTGTTTTTT. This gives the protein CSVEDSGATWGELFF.

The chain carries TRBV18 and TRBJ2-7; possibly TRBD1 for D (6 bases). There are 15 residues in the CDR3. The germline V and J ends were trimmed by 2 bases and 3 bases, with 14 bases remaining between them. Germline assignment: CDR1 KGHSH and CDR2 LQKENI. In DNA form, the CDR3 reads TGTGCCAGCTCACCAGCCCCAGGGGATGTCTACGAGCAGTACTTC. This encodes CASSPAPGDVYEQYF. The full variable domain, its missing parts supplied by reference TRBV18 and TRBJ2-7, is NAGVMQNPRHLVRRRGQEARLRCSPMKGHSHVYWYRQLPEEGLKFMVYLQKENIIDESGMPKERFSAEFPKEGPSILRIQQVVRGDSAAYFCASSPAPGDVYEQYFGPGTRLTVT.

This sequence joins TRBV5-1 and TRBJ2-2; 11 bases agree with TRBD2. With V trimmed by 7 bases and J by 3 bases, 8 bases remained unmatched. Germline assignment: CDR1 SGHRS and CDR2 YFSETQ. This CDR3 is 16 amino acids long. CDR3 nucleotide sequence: TGCGCCAGCCAGGAGGGACTAGCGGATTACACCGGGGAGCTGTTTTTT. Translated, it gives CASQEGLADYTGELFF.

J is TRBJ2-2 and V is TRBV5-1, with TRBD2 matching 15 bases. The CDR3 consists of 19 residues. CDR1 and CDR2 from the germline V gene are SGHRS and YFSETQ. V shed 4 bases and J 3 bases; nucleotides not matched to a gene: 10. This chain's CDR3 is CASSDGLAGGPADTGELFF. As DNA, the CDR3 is TGCGCCAGCAGCGATGGACTAGCGGGGGGGCCGGCCGACACCGGGGAGCTGTTTTTT.

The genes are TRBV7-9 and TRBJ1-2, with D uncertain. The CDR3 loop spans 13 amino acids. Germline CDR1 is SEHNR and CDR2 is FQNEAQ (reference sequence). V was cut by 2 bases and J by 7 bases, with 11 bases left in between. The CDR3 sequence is CASSLTGWVGYTF. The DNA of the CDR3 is TGTGCCAGCAGCTTAACGGGGTGGGTTGGCTACACCTTC.

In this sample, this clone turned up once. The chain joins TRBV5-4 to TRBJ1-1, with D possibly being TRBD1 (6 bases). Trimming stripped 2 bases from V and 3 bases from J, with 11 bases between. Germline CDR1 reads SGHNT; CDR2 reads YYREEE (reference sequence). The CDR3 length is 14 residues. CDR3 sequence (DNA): TGTGCCAGCAGCTTACAGGGTTTCGACACTGAAGCTTTCTTT. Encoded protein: CASSLQGFDTEAFF.

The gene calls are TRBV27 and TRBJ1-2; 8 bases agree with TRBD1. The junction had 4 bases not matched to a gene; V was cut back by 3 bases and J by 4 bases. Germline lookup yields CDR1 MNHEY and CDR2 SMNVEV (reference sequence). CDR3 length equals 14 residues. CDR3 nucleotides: TGTGCCAGCAGTTTGGGGACAGGCGGCTATGGCTACACCTTC. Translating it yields CASSLGTGGYGYTF.

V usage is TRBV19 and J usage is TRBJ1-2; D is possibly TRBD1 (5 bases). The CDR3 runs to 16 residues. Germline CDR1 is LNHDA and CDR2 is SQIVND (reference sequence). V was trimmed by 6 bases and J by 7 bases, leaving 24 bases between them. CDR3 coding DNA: TGTGCCAGTAGATCCAGGGAAGTTCTGGTTTCGAGTGGCTACACCTTC. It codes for CASRSREVLVSSGYTF.

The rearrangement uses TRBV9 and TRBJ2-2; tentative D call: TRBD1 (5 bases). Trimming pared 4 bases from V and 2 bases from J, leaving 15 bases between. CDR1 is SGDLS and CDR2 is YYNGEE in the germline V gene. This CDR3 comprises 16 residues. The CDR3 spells CASSPTTAPNTGELFF. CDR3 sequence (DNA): TGTGCCAGCAGCCCAACGACAGCTCCTAACACCGGGGAGCTGTTTTTT.

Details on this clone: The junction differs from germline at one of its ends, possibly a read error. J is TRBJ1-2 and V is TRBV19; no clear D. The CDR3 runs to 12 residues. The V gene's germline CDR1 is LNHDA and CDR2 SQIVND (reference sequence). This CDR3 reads CASSIHNYGYTF. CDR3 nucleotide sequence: TGTGCCAGTAGTATACACAACTATGGCTACACCTTT.

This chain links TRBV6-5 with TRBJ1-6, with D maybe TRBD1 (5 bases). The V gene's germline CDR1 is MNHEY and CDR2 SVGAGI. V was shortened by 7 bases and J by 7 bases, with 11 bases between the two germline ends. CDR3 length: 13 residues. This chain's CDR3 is CASTSGSNSPLHF. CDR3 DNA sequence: TGTGCCAGCACTTCAGGGTCCAATTCACCCCTCCACTTT.

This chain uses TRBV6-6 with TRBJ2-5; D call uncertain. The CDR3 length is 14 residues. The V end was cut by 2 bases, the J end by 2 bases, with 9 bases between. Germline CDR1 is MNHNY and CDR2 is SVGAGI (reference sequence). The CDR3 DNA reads TGTGCCAGCAGTTACACAGACCCTCAAGAGACCCAGTACTTC. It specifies CASSYTDPQETQYF.

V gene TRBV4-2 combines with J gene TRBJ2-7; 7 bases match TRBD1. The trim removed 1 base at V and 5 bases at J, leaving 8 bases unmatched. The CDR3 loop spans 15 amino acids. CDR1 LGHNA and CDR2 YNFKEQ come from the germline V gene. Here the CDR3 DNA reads TGTGCCAGCAGCCAAGTGGTCGACAGGGCCCACGAGCAGTACTTC. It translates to CASSQVVDRAHEQYF.

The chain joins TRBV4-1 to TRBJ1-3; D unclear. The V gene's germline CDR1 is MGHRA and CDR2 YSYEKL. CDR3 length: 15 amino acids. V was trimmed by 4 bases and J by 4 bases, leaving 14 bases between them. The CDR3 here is CASSLLGREGNTIYF. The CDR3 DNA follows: TGCGCCAGCAGCCTGCTTGGGCGCGAGGGAAACACCATATATTTT.

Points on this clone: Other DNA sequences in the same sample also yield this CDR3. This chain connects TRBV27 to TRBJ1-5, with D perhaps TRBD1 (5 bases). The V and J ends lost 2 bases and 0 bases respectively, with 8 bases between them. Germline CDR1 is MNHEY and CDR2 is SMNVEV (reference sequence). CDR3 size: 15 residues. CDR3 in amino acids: CASSLTGISNQPQHF. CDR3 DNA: TGTGCCAGCAGTTTAACAGGCATTAGCAATCAGCCCCAGCATTTT.

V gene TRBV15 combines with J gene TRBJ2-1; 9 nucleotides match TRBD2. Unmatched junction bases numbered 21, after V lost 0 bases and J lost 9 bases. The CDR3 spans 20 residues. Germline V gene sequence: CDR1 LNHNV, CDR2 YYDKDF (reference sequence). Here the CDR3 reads CATSRDAGGEPGRPWLEQFF. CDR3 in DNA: TGTGCCACCAGCAGAGATGCGGGGGGGGAACCGGGACGCCCATGGCTTGAGCAGTTCTTC.

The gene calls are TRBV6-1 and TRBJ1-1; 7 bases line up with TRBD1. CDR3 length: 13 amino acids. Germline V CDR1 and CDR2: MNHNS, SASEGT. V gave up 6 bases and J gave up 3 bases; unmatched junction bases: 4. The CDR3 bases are TGTGCCAGCAGATCCACAGGGGACACTGAAGCTTTCTTT. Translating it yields CASRSTGDTEAFF.

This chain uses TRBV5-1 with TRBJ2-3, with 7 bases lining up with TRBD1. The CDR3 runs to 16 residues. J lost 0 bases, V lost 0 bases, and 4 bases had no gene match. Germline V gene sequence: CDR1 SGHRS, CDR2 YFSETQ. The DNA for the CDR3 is TGCGCCAGCAGCTTGGCCGGGACAGCTAGCACAGATACGCAGTATTTT. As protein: CASSLAGTASTDTQYF.

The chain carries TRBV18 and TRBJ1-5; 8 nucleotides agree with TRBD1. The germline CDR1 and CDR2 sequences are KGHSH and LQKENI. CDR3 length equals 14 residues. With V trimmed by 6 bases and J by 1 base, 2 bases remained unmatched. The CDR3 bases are TGTGCCAGCTCTCGGACAGGGAGCAATCAGCCCCAGCATTTT. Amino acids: CASSRTGSNQPQHF.

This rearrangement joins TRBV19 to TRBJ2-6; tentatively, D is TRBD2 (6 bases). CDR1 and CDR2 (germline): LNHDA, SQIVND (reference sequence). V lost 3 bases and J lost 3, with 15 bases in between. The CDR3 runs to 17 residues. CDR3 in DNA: TGTGCCAGTAGTATTCCCCCGGGAGCGGGTGGGGCCAACGTCCTGACTTTC. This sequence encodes CASSIPPGAGGANVLTF.

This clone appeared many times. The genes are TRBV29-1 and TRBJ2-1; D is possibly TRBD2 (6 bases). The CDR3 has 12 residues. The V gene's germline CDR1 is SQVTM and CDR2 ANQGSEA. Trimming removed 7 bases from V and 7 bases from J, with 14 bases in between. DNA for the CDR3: TGCAGCGCTACGGGACTGGATAATGAGCAGTTCTTC. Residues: CSATGLDNEQFF.

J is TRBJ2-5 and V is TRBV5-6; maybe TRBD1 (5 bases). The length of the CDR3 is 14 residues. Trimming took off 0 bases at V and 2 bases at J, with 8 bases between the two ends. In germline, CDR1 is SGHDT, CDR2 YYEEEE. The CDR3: CASSLGQSQETQYF. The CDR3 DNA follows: TGTGCCAGCAGCTTGGGACAGAGTCAAGAGACCCAGTACTTC. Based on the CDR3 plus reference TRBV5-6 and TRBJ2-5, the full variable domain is DAGVTQSPTHLIKTRGQQVTLRCSPKSGHDTVSWYQQALGQGPQFIFQYYEEEERQRGNFPDRFSGHQFPNYSSELNVNALLLGDSALYLCASSLGQSQETQYFGPGTRLLVL.

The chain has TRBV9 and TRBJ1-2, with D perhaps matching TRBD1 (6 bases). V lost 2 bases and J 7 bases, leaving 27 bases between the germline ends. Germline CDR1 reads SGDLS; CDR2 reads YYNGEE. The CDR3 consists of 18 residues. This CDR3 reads CASSVGGAGGVYGSGYTF. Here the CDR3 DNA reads TGTGCCAGCAGCGTTGGGGGGGCAGGAGGGGTCTATGGGAGTGGCTACACCTTC.